This note documents a single TCR beta chain sequence. Antigen unknown. The entry originates in a study of shared clonotypes between healthy human individuals. TCRdb's copy holds only in-frame clones and misses some; the assay was immunoSEQ multiplex PCR. The sample has under 600,000 clones, nearly 98% seen once. Positive CCR7 selection of CD45RO-negative cells yielded the naive CD8 cells, and terminally differentiated effector memory CD45RA+ cells were excluded. The study's findings and limits: Naive subsets tended to show greater estimated richness than memory subsets. When compared with the clonotypes that were shared by all four sorted-subset donors, the non-shared clonotypes turned out to have lower generation probabilities. The naive CD4 repertoires of a few donors were compared, and approximately 4.7% of clonotypes were shared.

Trimming cost V 4 bases and J 3 bases, with 19 bases left between them. The CDR3 is 16 residues long. The V gene's germline CDR1 is MNHEY and CDR2 SMNVEV (reference sequence). The TCR comes from a man younger than 45 in good health. Sequencing input: naive CD8+ T cells sorted from blood. This chain links TRBV27 with TRBJ2-7, with D perhaps TRBD2 (7 bases). The CDR3 region has the DNA TGTGCCAGCAGTTCAATAGGGGGGGCGCCTGTCTACGAGCAGTACTTC. Translating it yields CASSSIGGAPVYEQYF.